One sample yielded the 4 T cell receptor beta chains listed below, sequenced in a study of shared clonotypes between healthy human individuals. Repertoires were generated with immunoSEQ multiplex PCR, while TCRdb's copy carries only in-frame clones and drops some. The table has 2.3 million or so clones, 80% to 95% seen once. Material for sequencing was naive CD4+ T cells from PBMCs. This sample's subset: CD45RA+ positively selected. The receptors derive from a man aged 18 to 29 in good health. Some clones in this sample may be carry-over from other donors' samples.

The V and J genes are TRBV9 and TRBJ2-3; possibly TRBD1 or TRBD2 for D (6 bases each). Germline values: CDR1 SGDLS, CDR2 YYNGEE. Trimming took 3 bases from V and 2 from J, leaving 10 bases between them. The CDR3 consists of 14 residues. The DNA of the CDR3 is TGTGCCAGCAGCGCCACGGGGGCCACAGATACGCAGTATTTT. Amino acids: CASSATGATDTQYF.

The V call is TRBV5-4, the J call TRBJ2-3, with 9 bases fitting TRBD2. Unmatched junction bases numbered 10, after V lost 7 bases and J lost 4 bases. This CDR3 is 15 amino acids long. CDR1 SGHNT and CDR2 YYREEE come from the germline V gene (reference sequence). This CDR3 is CASGVEGGRADTQYF. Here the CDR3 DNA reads TGTGCCAGCGGGGTAGAAGGCGGGAGGGCAGATACGCAGTATTTT.

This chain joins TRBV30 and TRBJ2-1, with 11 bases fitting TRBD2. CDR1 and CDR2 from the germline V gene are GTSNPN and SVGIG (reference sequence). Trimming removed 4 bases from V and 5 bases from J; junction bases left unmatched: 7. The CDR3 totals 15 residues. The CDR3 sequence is CAWTASGRSNNEQFF. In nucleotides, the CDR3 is TGTGCCTGGACCGCTAGCGGGAGGAGTAACAATGAGCAGTTCTTC.

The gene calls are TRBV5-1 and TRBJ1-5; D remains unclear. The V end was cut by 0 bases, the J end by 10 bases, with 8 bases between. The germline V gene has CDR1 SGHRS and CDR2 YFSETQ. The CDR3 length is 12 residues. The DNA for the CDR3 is TGCGCCAGCAGCTTGGGATACGGACCCCAGCATTTT. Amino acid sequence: CASSLGYGPQHF. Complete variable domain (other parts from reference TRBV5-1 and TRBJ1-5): KAGVTQTPRYLIKTRGQQVTLSCSPISGHRSVSWYQQTPGQGLQFLFEYFSETQRNKGNFPGRFSGRQFSNSRSEMNVSTLELGDSALYLCASSLGYGPQHFGDGTRLSIL.